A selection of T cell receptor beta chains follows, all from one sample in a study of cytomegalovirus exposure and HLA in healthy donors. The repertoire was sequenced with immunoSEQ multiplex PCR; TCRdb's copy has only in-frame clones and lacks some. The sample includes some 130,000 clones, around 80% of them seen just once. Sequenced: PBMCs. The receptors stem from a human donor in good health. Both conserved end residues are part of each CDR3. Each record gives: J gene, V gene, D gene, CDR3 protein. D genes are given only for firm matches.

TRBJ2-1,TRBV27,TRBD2,CASSFWLAGSTGNEQFF
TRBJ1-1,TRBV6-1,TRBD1,CASSLDRGLWGAFF
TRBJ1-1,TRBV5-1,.,CASSLERAGDTEAFF
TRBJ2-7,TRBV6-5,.,CASSYTGKGYEQYF
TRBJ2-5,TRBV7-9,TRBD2,CASSFLAGDETQYF
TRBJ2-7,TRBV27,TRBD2,CASSSLRGVYEQYF
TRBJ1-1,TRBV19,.,CASKQGIAEAFF
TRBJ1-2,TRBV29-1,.,CSVDPGRPYGYTF
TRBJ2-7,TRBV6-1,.,CASSASFGQNYEQYF
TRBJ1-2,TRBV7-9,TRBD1,CASSPGQQNYGYTF
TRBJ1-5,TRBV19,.,CASRQQSPYSNQPQHF
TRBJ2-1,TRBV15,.,CATSLEAGRLSYNEQFF
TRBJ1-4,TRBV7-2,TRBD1,CASSLVGTDSEKLFF
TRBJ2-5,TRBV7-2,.,CASAGGSTETQYF
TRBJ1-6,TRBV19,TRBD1,CASSPGTGGNSPLHF
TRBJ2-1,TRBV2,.,CASRDALGAKDNEQFF
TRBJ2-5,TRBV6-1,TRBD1,CASSEKTGFGMETQYF
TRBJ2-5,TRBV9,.,CASSVATRASGETQYF
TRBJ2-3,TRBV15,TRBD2,CATSRRTSTGDADTQYF
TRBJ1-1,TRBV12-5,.,CASSGVLGTEAFF
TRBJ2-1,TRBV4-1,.,CASSEAQSFHNEQFF
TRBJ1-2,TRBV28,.,CASYPSWNYGYTF
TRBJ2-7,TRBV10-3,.,CAISQVADPGYEQYF
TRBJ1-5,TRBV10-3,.,CAISESRDNQPQHF
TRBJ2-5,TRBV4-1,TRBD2,CASSLGLAGGWRETQYF
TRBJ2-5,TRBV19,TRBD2,CASSPQTSGGETQYF
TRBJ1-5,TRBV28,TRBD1,CASRKTGDSNQPQHF
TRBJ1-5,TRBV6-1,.,CASSEITGLSNQPQHF
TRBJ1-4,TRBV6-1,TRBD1,CASSVGTGGFEKLFF
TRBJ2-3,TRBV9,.,CASSVSGGLGDTQYF
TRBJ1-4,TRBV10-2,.,CASSAKIATNEKLFF
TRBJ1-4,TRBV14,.,CASSQVMGRDYTEKLFF
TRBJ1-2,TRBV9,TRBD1,CASSVDSPRQGQVKFYGYTF
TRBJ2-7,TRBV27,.,CASSSGAIWNEQYF
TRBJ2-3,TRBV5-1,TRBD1,CASSFGQGADTQYF
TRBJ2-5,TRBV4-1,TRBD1,CASSPGTGGMAQYF